Described below is a single TCR beta chain sequence and its context. What it binds is not known. Generated by immunoSEQ multiplex PCR, the TCRdb table keeps only in-frame clones and is missing some. The sample includes fewer than 150,000 clones, roughly 80% of them seen just once. CDR3 length equals 13 residues. Deletions cut 1 base from V and 5 bases from J, with 8 bases between. Germline V gives CDR1 LGHDT, CDR2 YNNKEL (reference sequence). The data belong to a study of T cell responses to AZD1222 COVID-19 vaccine. Study-wide results and caveats: The study identified only five to seven AZD1222 recipients as seropositive at baseline. The sample set comprised mostly white British donors with more females, and clonal diversity was possibly underestimated. Receipt of two AZD1222 doses was followed by a rise in Spike-specific TCR breadth and depth.

The clonotype was recovered from an adult in good health. V is TRBV3-1 (or the pseudogene TRBV3-2) and J is TRBJ1-2, with D possibly matching TRBD1 (6 bases). Source: peripheral blood, taken on day 0 of AZD1222 vaccination. The CDR3 loop reads CASSQGDIYGYTF. CDR3 coding DNA: TGTGCCAGCAGCCAAGGGGACATTTATGGCTACACCTTC.